These T cell receptor beta chains were read from a single sample in a study of blood T cell repertoires in COVID-19. Sequenced by immunoSEQ multiplex PCR; TCRdb stores in-frame clones only, minus some. The sample lists 250,000 to 300,000 clones, 90% occurring once. The sample comprised peripheral blood. The receptors come from an older woman with COVID-19, enrolled during active disease. Each CDR3 is given with its conserved first and last residue. Each record gives: J gene, clone size, V gene, CDR3 length, D gene, CDR3 protein, CDR3 DNA. A D gene is named only where the DNA matches it firmly. Some rows mark clone size as missing; the rest say once, few, many or name a class of expanded clone.

TRBJ1-1 | once | TRBV7-8 | 16 | TRBD1 | CASSLVFGQGATEAFF | TGTGCCAGCAGCTTAGTTTTTGGACAGGGGGCCACTGAAGCTTTCTTT
TRBJ1-4 | NA | TRBV2 | 13 | NA | CANPGGVNEKLFF | TGTGCCAACCCGGGGGGGGTAAATGAAAAACTGTTTTTT
TRBJ1-3 | NA | TRBV6-1 | 15 | NA | CASSEAGGLGNTIYF | TGTGCCAGCAGTGAAGCAGGGGGTCTCGGAAACACCATATATTTT
TRBJ2-1 | few | TRBV5-4 | 15 | TRBD1 | CASSLGTGSYNEQFF | TGTGCCAGCAGCTTAGGGACAGGGTCCTACAATGAGCAGTTCTTC
TRBJ2-5 | NA | TRBV29-1 | 15 | TRBD2 | CSAGTSGGSQETQYF | TGCAGCGCTGGGACTAGCGGGGGTTCTCAAGAGACCCAGTACTTC
TRBJ2-7 | NA | TRBV6-5 | 14 | TRBD1 | CASSLDRGNYEQYF | TGTGCCAGCAGCCTAGACAGGGGGAACTACGAGCAGTACTTC
TRBJ1-3 | NA | TRBV18 | 16 | NA | CASSPLRERSGNTIYF | TGTGCCAGCTCACCACTAAGGGAGAGGTCTGGAAACACCATATATTTT
TRBJ1-2 | NA | TRBV6-1 | 15 | NA | CASSEVWQRDYGYTF | TGTGCCAGCAGTGAGGTTTGGCAGCGAGACTATGGCTACACCTTC
TRBJ1-1 | NA | TRBV12-3/TRBV12-4 | 13 | TRBD1 | CASSSTGVTEAFF | TGTGCCAGCAGTTCGACAGGGGTAACTGAAGCTTTCTTT
TRBJ1-6 | NA | TRBV19 | 16 | NA | CASSIWGGRDNSPLHF | TGTGCCAGTAGTATATGGGGGGGACGAGATAATTCACCCCTCCACTTT
TRBJ1-5 | NA | TRBV19 | 14 | TRBD1 | CASSPTGGSQPQHF | TGTGCCAGTAGCCCTACAGGGGGCAGTCAGCCCCAGCATTTT
TRBJ1-1 | NA | TRBV10-3 | 14 | TRBD1 | CAIWDRAGNTEAFF | TGTGCCATCTGGGACAGGGCTGGAAACACTGAAGCTTTCTTT
TRBJ1-1 | NA | TRBV10-3 | 15 | TRBD1 | CAISEGRKTGDEAFF | TGTGCCATCAGTGAGGGCCGAAAAACAGGGGATGAAGCTTTCTTT
TRBJ1-2 | NA | TRBV27 | 16 | NA | CASSLGRGQINYGYTF | TGTGCCAGCAGTTTAGGCAGGGGTCAAATTAACTATGGCTACACCTTC
TRBJ1-3 | NA | TRBV19 | 14 | TRBD1 | CASSPDRAGNTIYF | TGTGCCAGTAGCCCAGACAGGGCCGGAAACACCATATATTTT
TRBJ1-3 | NA | TRBV3-1/TRBV3-2 | 15 | NA | CASSQDRVSGNTIYF | TGTGCCAGCAGCCAAGATCGGGTTTCTGGAAACACCATATATTTT